This TCR beta chain was sequenced during a study of T-cell reconstitution after alpha-beta-depleted transplantation in children. It was with unique molecular identifiers that the TCRbeta library was prepared. TCRdb used MiXCR to reprocess the PCR reads, holding one entry per CDR3 protein. The table records fewer than 550,000 distinct CDR3 sequences, 11% of them present only once. This CDR3 is built from 13 residues. Trimming removed 6 bases at V and 2 bases at J, with 10 bases between. CDR1 MNHEY and CDR2 SVGAGI come from the germline V gene. In this sample, this clonotype turned up many times. This receptor was identified in a human donor who donated a stem cell graft to a child with acute myeloid leukemia. The chain combines TRBV6-5 with TRBJ1-2; D unclear. Sequenced here: PBMCs from the stem cell graft donor, sampled from the stem cell graft. CDR3 in DNA: TGTGCCAGCAGCTATTCAGGAAACTATGGCTACACCTTC. It encodes CASSYSGNYGYTF.